Listed below are T cell receptor beta chains from one sample, sequenced in a study of radiation and T cells in renal cell carcinoma. Method: immunoSEQ multiplex PCR; TCRdb's copy keeps in-frame clones and lacks some. The sample contains roughly 130,000 clones, roughly four fifths of which appear only once. The sequenced sample was blood, obtained from a patient whose treatment included radiotherapy and nephrectomy. Receptors were obtained from a woman between 55 and 75 years old with renal cell carcinoma. Both conserved end residues are part of each CDR3. The order of the fields is J gene, clone size, V gene, D gene, CDR3 DNA, CDR3 protein. A D gene is named only where the DNA matches it firmly. Size tells how often a clone was seen (once, few, many) or the class of an expanded clone, and some rows leave it out.

TRBJ2-7 | . | TRBV2 | . | TGTGCCAGCAGTGGCCTAGTCTACGAGCAGTACTTC | CASSGLVYEQYF
TRBJ2-7 | few | TRBV27 | . | TGTGCCAGCAGTTTAGCGGGGTCCGACGAGCAGTACTTC | CASSLAGSDEQYF
TRBJ1-2 | . | TRBV19 | . | TGTGCCAGTAGCTTCCCTTCCGGGACATTCTATGGCTACACCTTC | CASSFPSGTFYGYTF
TRBJ1-3 | once | TRBV6-5 | . | TGTGCCAGCACCCCTCGACGTGGGGGGGGAAACACCATATATTTT | CASTPRRGGGNTIYF
TRBJ2-5 | . | TRBV2 | TRBD2 | TGTGCCAGCAGTGAATTCGGGGGGGGGCAAGAGACCCAGTACTTC | CASSEFGGGQETQYF
TRBJ2-2 | once | TRBV30 | . | TGTGCCTGGGGCGCGGGCGGGGAGCTGTTTTTT | CAWGAGGELFF
TRBJ1-4 | few | TRBV6-1 | . | TGTGCCAGCAGTGAAGCCCAGGGGAGGGAAAAACTGTTTTTT | CASSEAQGREKLFF
TRBJ1-6 | . | TRBV2 | . | TGTGCCAGCCAGACCGCCGGGTCCCGGGGGTCACCCCTCCACTTT | CASQTAGSRGSPLHF
TRBJ1-1 | few | TRBV19 | . | TGTGCCAGTAGGGACGGACAGAACACTGAAGCTTTCTTT | CASRDGQNTEAFF
TRBJ2-7 | . | TRBV28 | . | TGTGCCAGCAGCTCCGGGACAACGCACTACGAGCAGTACTTC | CASSSGTTHYEQYF
TRBJ2-5 | . | TRBV27 | . | TGTGCCAGCAGCCTTACAGGGAGCGCAGAGACCCAGTACTTC | CASSLTGSAETQYF
TRBJ1-1 | . | TRBV5-1 | . | TGCGCCAGCAGCCCCACTGTGGGGTACACTGAAGCTTTCTTT | CASSPTVGYTEAFF
TRBJ2-1 | . | TRBV7-8 | TRBD2 | TGTGCCAGCAGCTTCGGGCAGCGGGACTACAATGAGCAGTTCTTC | CASSFGQRDYNEQFF
TRBJ2-1 | few | TRBV19 | TRBD2 | TGTGCCAGCAGTACTCCGGGACTAGCCTACAATGAGCAGTTCTTC | CASSTPGLAYNEQFF
TRBJ1-6 | . | TRBV28 | . | TGTGCCAGCACCCACCTGAATTCACCCCTCCACTTT | CASTHLNSPLHF
TRBJ2-1 | . | TRBV30 | . | TGTGCCTGGAGTCGGGGCGGGCGTCCCAATGAGCAGTTCTTC | CAWSRGGRPNEQFF
TRBJ2-2 | . | TRBV5-1 | . | TGCGCCAGCAGCTTGGCGGGGCGGAACACCGGGGAGCTGTTTTTT | CASSLAGRNTGELFF
TRBJ2-5 | . | TRBV19 | . | TGTGCCAGTAGTGCATACAGGGGAGGAGAGACCCAGTACTTC | CASSAYRGGETQYF
TRBJ1-5 | . | TRBV30 | . | TGTGCCTGGAGTGGAGGGGATCATCAGCCCCAGCATTTT | CAWSGGDHQPQHF
TRBJ1-6 | . | TRBV10-3 | . | TGTGCCATCAACACAGGGTTAAATTCACCCCTCCACTTT | CAINTGLNSPLHF
TRBJ2-7 | . | TRBV10-3 | . | TGTGCCATCAGCGCTGAGCCCTACGAGCAGTACTTC | CAISAEPYEQYF
TRBJ1-1 | once | TRBV7-8 | . | TGTGCCAGCAGCTCCCTATTAAACACTGAAGCTTTCTTT | CASSSLLNTEAFF
TRBJ1-2 | . | TRBV11-2 | . | TGTGCCAGCAGCTTAGATTCAGGGGCCGGCTACACCTTC | CASSLDSGAGYTF
TRBJ2-1 | . | TRBV7-7 | . | TGTGCTAGCAGTGCGGCTCCCTACAATGAGCAGTTCTTC | CASSAAPYNEQFF
TRBJ1-1 | . | TRBV9 | . | TGTGCCAGCAGCGTAGCTACAGGGTTAGGTGGAGCTTTCTTT | CASSVATGLGGAFF
TRBJ1-1 | medium-sized | TRBV2 | . | TGTGCCAGCAGTGAAGGGAACCTGAACACTGAAGCTTTCTTT | CASSEGNLNTEAFF
TRBJ1-3 | once | TRBV19 | . | TGTGCCAGTAATTCCATGGGCGCGACTGGAAACACCATATATTTT | CASNSMGATGNTIYF
TRBJ2-7 | . | TRBV2 | TRBD1 | TGTGCCAGCAGTGAAGTTGGGACAGGTGGGGGGGAGCAGTACTTC | CASSEVGTGGGEQYF
TRBJ1-1 | . | TRBV9 | TRBD1 | TGTGCCAGCAGCGTAGCAGGGGGCAAGGAAGCTTTCTTT | CASSVAGGKEAFF
TRBJ2-7 | . | TRBV2 | TRBD2 | TGTGCCAGCAGTGAAACTAGGCGGGAGGGAAGATACGAGCAGTACTTC | CASSETRREGRYEQYF
TRBJ2-3 | . | TRBV4-2 | . | TGTGCCAGCAGCCAAGAAACGGGGGTCCCCCCAGATACGCAGTATTTT | CASSQETGVPPDTQYF
TRBJ2-7 | once | TRBV6-6 | TRBD1 | TGTGCCAGCAGGAACCCCGAGGGGGCTCCCTACGAGCAGTACTTC | CASRNPEGAPYEQYF
TRBJ2-2 | . | TRBV11-2 | . | TGTGCCAGCAGTCCATCTAACACCGGGGAGCTGTTTTTT | CASSPSNTGELFF
TRBJ1-2 | . | TRBV5-1 | TRBD1 | TGCGCCAGCAGCCCCCAATTACAGGGGGGTGGCTACACCTTC | CASSPQLQGGGYTF
TRBJ2-7 | . | TRBV5-1 | TRBD1 | TGCGCCAGCAGCTCCGGGACAGCGGCCCTCTACGAGCAGTACTTC | CASSSGTAALYEQYF
TRBJ1-1 | once | TRBV6-5 | . | TGTGCCAGCAGTTACTCGACCCGAAGGGACTCTGAAGCTTTCTTT | CASSYSTRRDSEAFF
TRBJ2-7 | . | TRBV2 | . | TGTGCCAGCAGTGTGGAACAGGGATTGGCCGAGCAGTACTTC | CASSVEQGLAEQYF
TRBJ1-6 | many | TRBV5-1 | TRBD1 | TGCGCCAGCAGCTTGGAAGAAACGGACAGGACAAATTCACCCCTCCACTTT | CASSLEETDRTNSPLHF
TRBJ2-5 | once | TRBV6-1 | . | TGTGCCAGCAGCTCGACAACTAAAGAGACCCAGTACTTC | CASSSTTKETQYF
TRBJ1-1 | . | TRBV6-1 | . | TGTGCCAGCAGTGAAAGAGGGGACACTGAAGCTTTCTTT | CASSERGDTEAFF
TRBJ1-1 | . | TRBV7-2 | TRBD1 | TGTGCCAGCAGCTTTAGCCGACAGGGCACTGAAGCTTTCTTT | CASSFSRQGTEAFF
TRBJ2-7 | . | TRBV28 | . | TGTGCCAGCAGTTTGTCTGTTGCCTACGAGCAGTACTTC | CASSLSVAYEQYF
TRBJ1-4 | once | TRBV19 | TRBD1 | TGTGCCAGTAGCAGACAGGGGGCAAGGGAAAAACTGTTTTTT | CASSRQGAREKLFF